This T cell receptor (beta chain) comes out of a study of regulatory T cells in long-lasting Graves disease. The germline gives CDR1 SNHLY, CDR2 FYNNEI. The J segment lost 4 bases and the V segment lost 4 bases, leaving 6 bases of the junction unmatched. The CDR3 runs to 15 residues. In building TCR beta libraries, iRepertoire HTBI primers were used together with Arm-PCR of CDR3 regions. TCRdb reprocessed the multiplex PCR reads via MiXCR and lists one record per CDR3 protein. Of more than 650,000 distinct CDR3 sequences in the sample, 30% were seen once. Documented time point: persistent/refractory GD, antithyroid drugs over 5 years with positive TRAb. Researchers made the TCR library from RNA that was extracted from PBMCs. This clonotype showed up many times.

Sequenced here: peripheral blood mononuclear cells (PBMCs), sampled when the disease was refractory, from a patient treated with antithyroid drugs. J is TRBJ1-5 and V is TRBV2; TRBD1 agrees at 8 bases. This TCR was sampled from a female donor with Graves disease. This CDR3 reads CASSADRGWNQPQHF. CDR3 nucleotides: TGTGCCAGCAGTGCCGACAGGGGTTGGAATCAGCCCCAGCATTTT. The whole variable domain, filled in from reference TRBV2 and TRBJ1-5, reads EPEVTQTPSHQVTQMGQEVILRCVPISNHLYFYWYRQILGQKVEFLVSFYNNEISEKSEIFDDQFSVERPDGSNFTLKIRSTKLEDSAMYFCASSADRGWNQPQHFGDGTRLSIL.